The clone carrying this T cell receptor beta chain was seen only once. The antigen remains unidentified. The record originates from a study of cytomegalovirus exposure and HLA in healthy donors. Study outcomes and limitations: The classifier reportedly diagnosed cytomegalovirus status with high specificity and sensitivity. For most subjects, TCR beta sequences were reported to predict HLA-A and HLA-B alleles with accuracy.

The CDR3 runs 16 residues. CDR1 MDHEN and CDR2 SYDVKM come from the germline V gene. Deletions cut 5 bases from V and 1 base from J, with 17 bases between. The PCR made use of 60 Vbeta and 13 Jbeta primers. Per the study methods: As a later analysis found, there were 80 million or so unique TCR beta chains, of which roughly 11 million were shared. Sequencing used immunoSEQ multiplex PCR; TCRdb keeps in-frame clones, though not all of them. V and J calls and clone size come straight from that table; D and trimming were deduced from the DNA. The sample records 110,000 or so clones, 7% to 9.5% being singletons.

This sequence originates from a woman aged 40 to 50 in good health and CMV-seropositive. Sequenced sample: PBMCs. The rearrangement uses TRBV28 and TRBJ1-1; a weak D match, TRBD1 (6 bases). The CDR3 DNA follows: TGTGCCAGCAGTCCACAGGGAAGAGGCAGGAACACTGAAGCTTTCTTT. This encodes CASSPQGRGRNTEAFF.